The rows below give T cell receptor beta chains drawn from one sample of a study of blood T cell repertoires in COVID-19. Clones were read by immunoSEQ multiplex PCR, and TCRdb kept only the in-frame ones, dropping some. The table shows 150,000 to 200,000 clones, with roughly 93% occurring only once. The sample taken for sequencing was peripheral blood. The receptors here all came from an older woman with COVID-19, enrolled during active disease. The CDR3 runs from the conserved cysteine through the conserved F or W. Fields, in order: clone size, CDR3 length, J gene, D gene, V gene, CDR3 DNA, CDR3 protein. D genes are given only for firm matches. Rows give clone size only sometimes, using once, few, many, or a class for an expanded clone.

. 15 TRBJ1-4 TRBD1 TRBV6-5 TGTGCCAGCAGCTCCCGGACAGGCACCGGTGAAAAACTGTTTTTT CASSSRTGTGEKLFF
few 13 TRBJ1-5 . TRBV7-9 TGTGCCAGCAGCCCGCAGGGTGTTCAGCCCCAGCATTTT CASSPQGVQPQHF
. 15 TRBJ1-1 TRBD1 TRBV2 TGTGCCAGCGGACCGGGACAGGGGGCGCAGACTGAAGCTTTCTTT CASGPGQGAQTEAFF
. 15 TRBJ1-1 TRBD1 TRBV6-5 TGTGCCAGCAGTTACGGTCAGGGGGTCGTCACTGAAGCTTTCTTT CASSYGQGVVTEAFF
. 16 TRBJ2-3 . TRBV29-1 TGCAGCGTCCAAGGCTCATCTCGGGGGAGCACAGATACGCAGTATTTT CSVQGSSRGSTDTQYF
. 16 TRBJ1-2 TRBD1 TRBV7-9 TGTGCCAGCAGCTTAGGGGGCGGGACAGCTCTATATGGCTACACCTTC CASSLGGGTALYGYTF
few 14 TRBJ2-7 TRBD1 TRBV7-7 TGTGCCAGCAGCCCGAGTCGGACAGGGGGCGAGCAGTACTTC CASSPSRTGGEQYF
. 15 TRBJ1-5 . TRBV4-1 TGCGCCAGCAGCCTTGCCAGGGATAGCAATCAGCCCCAGCATTTT CASSLARDSNQPQHF
once 17 TRBJ1-4 . TRBV7-2 TGTGCCAGCAGCTTAGAGGCTCGAGTAGGGGTTAGCGAAAAACTGTTTTTT CASSLEARVGVSEKLFF
. 15 TRBJ1-6 TRBD1 TRBV2 TGTGCCAGCAGTCCTTCGGGACAGGATAATTCACCCCTCCACTTT CASSPSGQDNSPLHF
. 11 TRBJ1-2 . TRBV11-2 TGTGCCAGCAGCTTAGGGGGGCCCTACACCTTC CASSLGGPYTF
. 16 TRBJ2-1 TRBD1 TRBV6-5 TGTGCCAGCAGTTACACGCCGGGACAGGGGTCAAATGAGCAGTTCTTC CASSYTPGQGSNEQFF
once 14 TRBJ1-2 TRBD1 TRBV30 TGTGCCCGCCGGGACAGGATCCGTAACTATGGCTACACCTTC CARRDRIRNYGYTF
. 13 TRBJ2-7 TRBD1 TRBV29-1 TGCAGCTTTCGACCCGGGACAGCTTACGAGCAGTACTTC CSFRPGTAYEQYF
once 15 TRBJ2-1 TRBD2 TRBV6-1 TGTGCCAGCAGTGAAAGCGGGGGCTCCTACAATGAGCAGTTCTTC CASSESGGSYNEQFF
. 17 TRBJ2-3 . TRBV4-3 TGCGCCAGCAGCCAAGACTTAGGGGGGGCGGGCACAGATACGCAGTATTTT CASSQDLGGAGTDTQYF
. 15 TRBJ1-4 TRBD1 TRBV7-6 TGTGCCAGCAGCTACCAAGGGGGCAATTCGGAAAAACTGTTTTTT CASSYQGGNSEKLFF
. 17 TRBJ1-1 TRBD1 TRBV19 TGTGCCAGTAGTATAGACGCAGGGGGCAGGGCGGACACTGAAGCTTTCTTT CASSIDAGGRADTEAFF
. 15 TRBJ1-4 . TRBV28 TGTGCCAGCAGTTTTGGGAGTCGGGGGAGTGAAAAACTGTTTTTT CASSFGSRGSEKLFF
. 13 TRBJ1-6 . TRBV19 TGTGCCAGTAGTCGGGACAAGAATTCACCCCTCCACTTT CASSRDKNSPLHF
. 18 TRBJ2-1 TRBD2 TRBV2 TGTGCCAGCAGTGTACGGGCCAGCGGGGGGCCCCTGGGCAATGAGCAGTTCTTC CASSVRASGGPLGNEQFF
. 11 TRBJ2-3 . TRBV24-1 TGTGCCACCAGCACTGGAGATACGCAGTATTTT CATSTGDTQYF
. 16 TRBJ2-3 TRBD2 TRBV9 TGTGCCAGCAGCGTAGACGCGCGGGGGGGCTCGGGTACGCAGTATTTT CASSVDARGGSGTQYF
. 13 TRBJ2-3 . TRBV18 TGTGCCAGCTTTCCAGGGGTAGGGGATACGCAGTATTTT CASFPGVGDTQYF
once 13 TRBJ1-4 TRBD1 TRBV19 TGTGCCAGCCGGGACAGGGGGAATGAAAAACTGTTTTTT CASRDRGNEKLFF
once 18 TRBJ2-1 TRBD2 TRBV14 TGTGCCAGCAGCCGTGCAAGATTTGGCGGGGGTTCCTACAATGAGCAGTTCTTC CASSRARFGGGSYNEQFF
. 15 TRBJ1-2 TRBD1 TRBV19 TGTGCCAGTAGTATTTCCAGGGGGCCCACCGGCGGCTACACCTTC CASSISRGPTGGYTF
. 16 TRBJ2-1 TRBD2 TRBV6-2/TRBV6-3 TGTGCCAGCAGTTACTGGACTAGCGGGGGGTACAATGAGCAGTTCTTC CASSYWTSGGYNEQFF
once 13 TRBJ1-2 . TRBV19 TGTGCCAGTAGTACCTACAGGGATCATGGCTACACCTTC CASSTYRDHGYTF
. 15 TRBJ2-7 . TRBV19 TGTGCCAGTAGTATAGTCGGTAGAGAGCCCTACGAGCAGTACTTC CASSIVGREPYEQYF
. 15 TRBJ2-1 TRBD1 TRBV6-5 TGTGCCAGCAGTTATTTGGGGACAGGGTACAATGAGCAGTTCTTC CASSYLGTGYNEQFF
. 15 TRBJ2-1 . TRBV3-1/TRBV3-2 TGTGCCAGCAGCCAAGACGGCGGGGCCTACAATGAGCAGTTCTTC CASSQDGGAYNEQFF
. 14 TRBJ2-5 . TRBV27 TGTGCCAGCAGTTCGGGGGGCCAGCAAGAGACCCAGTACTTC CASSSGGQQETQYF
. 12 TRBJ2-3 TRBD1 TRBV9 TGTGCCAGCAGCCGGGACAGTCCCTGGCAGTATTTT CASSRDSPWQYF
. 13 TRBJ1-2 . TRBV4-3 TGCGCCAGCAGTCCTTGGCAGGGCTATGGCTACACCTTC CASSPWQGYGYTF
. 14 TRBJ1-2 . TRBV4-2 TGTGCCAGCAGCCCTAATCCGAATAACTATGGCTACACCTTC CASSPNPNNYGYTF
. 14 TRBJ2-7 TRBD2 TRBV6-2/TRBV6-3 TGTGCCAGCAGTTCGAGACTAGCTACTTACGAGCAGTACTTC CASSSRLATYEQYF
. 14 TRBJ1-2 . TRBV21-1 TGTGCCAGCAGCAAAGCTGGGGGGTCCTACGGCTACACCTTC CASSKAGGSYGYTF
. 16 TRBJ2-2 . TRBV10-3 TGTGCCATCCGAACGGCCGGCAGGTTGAACACCGGGGAGCTGTTTTTT CAIRTAGRLNTGELFF
. 17 TRBJ2-3 TRBD2 TRBV7-9 TGTGCCAGCAGCTTAGTGTCCGGTAGCGGGAGCACAGATACGCAGTATTTT CASSLVSGSGSTDTQYF
. 16 TRBJ2-1 TRBD2 TRBV9 TGTGCCAGCAGCGTACTCGGGACTAGCGGGGGGGCCGAGCAGTTCTTC CASSVLGTSGGAEQFF
. 17 TRBJ2-3 . TRBV15 TGTGCCACCAGCAGAGATTCGTGGCGGGGGCGCACAGATACGCAGTATTTT CATSRDSWRGRTDTQYF
. 13 TRBJ2-1 . TRBV11-2 TGTGCCAGCAGCCCAGGACTGCCCTTTGAGCAGTTCTTC CASSPGLPFEQFF
. 16 TRBJ1-6 . TRBV27 TGTGCCAGCAGAACACCGTACGGCGGGAGTAATTCACCCCTCCACTTT CASRTPYGGSNSPLHF
. 14 TRBJ2-7 . TRBV9 TGTGCCAGCAGCCCACGACAGGATTCGTACGAGCAGTACTTC CASSPRQDSYEQYF